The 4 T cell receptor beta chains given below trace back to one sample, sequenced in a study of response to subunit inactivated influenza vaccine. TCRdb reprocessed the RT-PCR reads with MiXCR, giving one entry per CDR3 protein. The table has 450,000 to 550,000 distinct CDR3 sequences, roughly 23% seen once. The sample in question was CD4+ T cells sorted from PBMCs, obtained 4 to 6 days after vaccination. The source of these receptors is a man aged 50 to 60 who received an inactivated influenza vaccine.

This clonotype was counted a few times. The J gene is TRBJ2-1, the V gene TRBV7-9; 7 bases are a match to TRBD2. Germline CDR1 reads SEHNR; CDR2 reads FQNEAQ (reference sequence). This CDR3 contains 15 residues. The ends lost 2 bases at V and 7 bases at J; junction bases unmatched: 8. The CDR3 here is CASSLTSGKWNEQFF. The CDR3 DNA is TGTGCCAGCAGCTTAACAAGCGGGAAATGGAATGAGCAGTTCTTC.

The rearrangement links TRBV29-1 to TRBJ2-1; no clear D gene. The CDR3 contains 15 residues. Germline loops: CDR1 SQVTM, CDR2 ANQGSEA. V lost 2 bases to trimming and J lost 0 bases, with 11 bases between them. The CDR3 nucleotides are TGCAGCGTTGAAAAACACGAAGGCTCCTACAATGAGCAGTTCTTC. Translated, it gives CSVEKHEGSYNEQFF.

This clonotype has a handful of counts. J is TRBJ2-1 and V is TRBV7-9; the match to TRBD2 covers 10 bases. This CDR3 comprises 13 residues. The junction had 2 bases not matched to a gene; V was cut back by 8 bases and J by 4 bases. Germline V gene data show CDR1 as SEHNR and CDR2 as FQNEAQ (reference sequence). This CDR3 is CASGLADYNEQFF. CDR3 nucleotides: TGTGCCAGCGGACTAGCGGATTACAATGAGCAGTTCTTC.

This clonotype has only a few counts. CDR3 DNA: TGTGCCAGCAGCTTAGCGGCAGGGAGCACTGAAGCTTTCTTT. It specifies CASSLAAGSTEAFF. J is TRBJ1-1 and V is TRBV7-6, with a weak D call TRBD1 (5 bases). V was trimmed by 0 bases and J by 4 bases, leaving 9 bases between them. The CDR3 contains 14 residues. Germline V gene sequence: CDR1 SGHVS, CDR2 FNYEAQ.